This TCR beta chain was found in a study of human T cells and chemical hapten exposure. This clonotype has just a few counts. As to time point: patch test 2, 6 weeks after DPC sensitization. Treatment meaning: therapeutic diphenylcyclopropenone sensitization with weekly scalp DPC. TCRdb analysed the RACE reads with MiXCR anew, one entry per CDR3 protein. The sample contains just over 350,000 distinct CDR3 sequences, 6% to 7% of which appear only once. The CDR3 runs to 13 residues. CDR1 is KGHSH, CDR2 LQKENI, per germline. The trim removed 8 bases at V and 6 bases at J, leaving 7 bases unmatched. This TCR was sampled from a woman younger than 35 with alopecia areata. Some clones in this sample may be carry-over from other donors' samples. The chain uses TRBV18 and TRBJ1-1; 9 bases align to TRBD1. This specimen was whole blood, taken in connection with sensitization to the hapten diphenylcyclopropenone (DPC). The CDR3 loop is CASTSGDRAEAFF. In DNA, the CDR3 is TGTGCCAGCACGTCGGGGGACAGGGCTGAAGCTTTCTTT.